What follows are 2 T cell receptor beta chains derived from one specimen sequenced in a study of T-cell memory formation after mild COVID-19. One entry per CDR3 protein, called by TCRdb with MiXCR from the 5' RACE reads. Among around 530,000 distinct CDR3 sequences, about a fifth were seen once, and the ten largest hold 8.4%. The sequenced sample consisted of PBMCs or a T cell subset sorted from them (not recorded which). The receptors shown here come from an adult woman who had mild COVID-19 (a few samples of this study predate the infection). Cell type and time point are not known.

The chain has TRBV7-9 and TRBJ2-7; D may correspond to TRBD1 or TRBD2 (5 bases each). V lost 5 bases, J lost 6 bases, and 20 bases lay in between. The CDR3 totals 15 residues. The germline CDR1 and CDR2 sequences are SEHNR and FQNEAQ (reference sequence). CDR3 sequence reads: CASSRRAGTLSEQYF. In DNA form, the CDR3 reads TGTGCCAGCAGCCGAAGGGCAGGGACCCTTTCCGAGCAGTACTTC.

This clonotype was seen many times. The chain uses TRBV6-4 and TRBJ2-3; D is possibly TRBD2 (6 bases). Germline V lookup: CDR1 MRHNA, CDR2 SNTAGT. V lost 5 bases and J lost 1, with 13 bases in between. This CDR3 contains 15 residues. The chain's CDR3 is CASSLSSGGTDTQYF. The CDR3 DNA sequence: TGTGCCAGCAGTCTATCATCGGGGGGCACAGATACGCAGTATTTT.